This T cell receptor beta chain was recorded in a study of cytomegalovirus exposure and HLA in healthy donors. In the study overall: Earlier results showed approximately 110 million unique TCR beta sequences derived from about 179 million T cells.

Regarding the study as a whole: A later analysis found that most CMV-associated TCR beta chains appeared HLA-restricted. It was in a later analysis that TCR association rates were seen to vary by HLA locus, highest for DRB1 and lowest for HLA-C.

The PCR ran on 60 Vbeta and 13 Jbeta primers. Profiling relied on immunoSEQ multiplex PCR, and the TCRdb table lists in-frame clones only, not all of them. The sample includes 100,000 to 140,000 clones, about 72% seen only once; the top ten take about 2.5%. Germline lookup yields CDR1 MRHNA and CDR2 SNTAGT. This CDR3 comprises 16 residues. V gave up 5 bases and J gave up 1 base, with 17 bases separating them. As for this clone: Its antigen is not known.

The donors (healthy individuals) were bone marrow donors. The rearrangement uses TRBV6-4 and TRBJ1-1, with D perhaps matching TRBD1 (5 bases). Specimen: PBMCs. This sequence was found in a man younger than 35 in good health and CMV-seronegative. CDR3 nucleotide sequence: TGTGCCAGCAGTCTAAACCCAGGGATGCCGAACACTGAAGCTTTCTTT. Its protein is CASSLNPGMPNTEAFF.